The 20 T cell receptor beta chains in this list originate from one sample, sequenced in a study of blood T cell repertoires in COVID-19. Measured with immunoSEQ multiplex PCR; TCRdb has only the in-frame clones, and not every one. The table includes just over 350,000 clones, about 86% detected once. The specimen sequenced was peripheral blood. The source is a woman aged 55-70 years with COVID-19, enrolled during active disease.

The V and J genes are TRBV14 and TRBJ2-7, with TRBD2 as a possible D gene (6 bases). This CDR3 has 15 residues. V lost 2 bases, J lost 7 bases, and 18 bases lay in between. Per germline, CDR1 SGHDN and CDR2 FVKESK. The CDR3 DNA reads as TGTGCCAGCAGCCAACTGTTCGGGGGTTCGGGTGAGCAGTACTTC. Its protein is CASSQLFGGSGEQYF.

This clone was recorded many times. The rearrangement uses TRBV18 and TRBJ2-1; D is ambiguous. The germline CDR1 and CDR2 sequences are KGHSH and LQKENI. Trimming stripped 2 bases from V and 10 bases from J, with 9 bases between. The CDR3 spans 12 residues. The CDR3 DNA sequence: TGTGCCAGCTCACCATCGTTAGAAGAGCAGTTCTTC. Translation gives CASSPSLEEQFF.

The chain joins TRBV15 to TRBJ1-5, with D hard to call. V was trimmed by 0 bases and J by 3 bases, leaving 18 bases between them. Germline values: CDR1 LNHNV, CDR2 YYDKDF (reference sequence). CDR3 length: 18 amino acids. CDR3 coding DNA: TGTGCCACCAGCAGAGAAAAGTTAGGAGGGAAAGTCAATCAGCCCCAGCATTTT. This sequence encodes CATSREKLGGKVNQPQHF. Together with reference TRBV15 and TRBJ1-5, the CDR3 gives the full variable domain: DAMVIQNPRYQVTQFGKPVTLSCSQTLNHNVMYWYQQKSSQAPKLLFHYYDKDFNNEADTPDNFQSRRPNTSFCFLDIRSPGLGDTAMYLCATSREKLGGKVNQPQHFGDGTRLSIL.

The V call is TRBV7-9, the J call TRBJ1-1; 8 bases are shared with TRBD1. CDR1 and CDR2 (germline): SEHNR, FQNEAQ (reference sequence). V shed 1 base and J 2 bases; nucleotides not matched to a gene: 3. The CDR3 covers 15 residues. The CDR3 spells CASSLVRGLNTEAFF. CDR3 nucleotides: TGTGCCAGCAGCTTAGTCAGGGGGCTCAACACTGAAGCTTTCTTT. Full variable domain (rest looked up from reference TRBV7-9 and TRBJ1-1): DTGVSQNPRHKITKRGQNVTFRCDPISEHNRLYWYRQTLGQGPEFLTYFQNEAQLEKSRLLSDRFSAERPKGSFSTLEIQRTEQGDSAMYLCASSLVRGLNTEAFFGQGTRLTVV.

This clone was detected once. The chain employs TRBV5-5 and TRBJ1-5; no reliable D call. The length of the CDR3 is 16 residues. Between the trimmed V and J ends, which lost 2 bases and 3 bases, there was a span of 15 bases. The germline V gene encodes CDR1 SGHKS and CDR2 YYEKEE (reference sequence). The CDR3: CASSLVIGENNQPQHF. The CDR3 DNA reads as TGTGCCAGCAGCTTAGTGATAGGAGAAAACAATCAGCCCCAGCATTTT.

This sequence joins TRBV4-1 and TRBJ2-5; D might be TRBD1 (7 bases). V was pared by 5 bases and J by 5 bases, with 15 bases between. The CDR3 spans 14 residues. The V gene's germline CDR1 is MGHRA and CDR2 YSYEKL. DNA of the CDR3: TGCGCCAGCAGCGGAGGGACAGACCCGGAGACCCAGTACTTC. It yields the protein CASSGGTDPETQYF.

The chain recombines TRBV18 with TRBJ2-7; 10 nucleotides align to TRBD1. J was trimmed by 3 bases and V by 3 bases; bases with no gene match: 5. Germline values: CDR1 KGHSH, CDR2 LQKENI. The CDR3 is 15 residues long. CDR3 loop: CASSPPGQGIYEQYF. DNA for the CDR3: TGTGCCAGCTCACCGCCGGGACAGGGGATCTACGAGCAGTACTTC.

In the case of this clone: A read error may be the cause here, since a much bigger clone is one base away. The chain has TRBV11-2 and TRBJ1-2; D is perhaps TRBD1 (6 bases). Germline V gives CDR1 SGHAT, CDR2 FQNNGV. The V end lost 2 bases, the J end lost 2 bases, and 6 bases lay between the germline ends. The CDR3 runs 13 residues. Here the CDR3 DNA reads TGTGCCAGCAGCTTACAGGGGAACTATGGCTACACCTTC. The encoded protein is CASSLQGNYGYTF.

The rearrangement links TRBV5-1 to TRBJ2-2, with D maybe TRBD1 (5 bases). Trimming stripped 4 bases from V and 5 bases from J, with 18 bases between. CDR1 SGHRS and CDR2 YFSETQ come from the germline V gene. This CDR3 is 16 amino acids long. The CDR3 here is CASSIGQGAETGELFF. CDR3 bases: TGCGCCAGCAGCATCGGCCAAGGGGCAGAGACCGGGGAGCTGTTTTTT.

The chain links TRBV19 to TRBJ1-1, with D perhaps TRBD1 (5 bases). The CDR3 has 15 residues. CDR1 is LNHDA and CDR2 is SQIVND in the germline V gene (reference sequence). Trimming stripped 7 bases from V and 0 bases from J, with 15 bases between. The CDR3, as DNA: TGTGCCAGTACCAAGGGTCGGGGGATGAACACTGAAGCTTTCTTT. Translated: CASTKGRGMNTEAFF.

The V gene is TRBV14, the J gene TRBJ2-5; TRBD1 matches at 8 bases. Germline CDR1 SGHDN, CDR2 FVKESK. The CDR3 is 15 residues long. V lost 1 base, J lost 0 bases, and 1 base stayed unmatched. Here the CDR3 DNA reads TGTGCCAGCAGCCAAGGACAGGGGTACCAAGAGACCCAGTACTTC. As protein: CASSQGQGYQETQYF.

This sequence joins TRBV6-6 and TRBJ1-5; D gene unclear. V dropped 10 bases and J dropped 9 bases, with 7 bases sitting between them. The length of the CDR3 is 9 residues. Germline V CDR1 and CDR2: MNHNY, SVGAGI (reference sequence). In DNA form, the CDR3 reads TGTGCCACCGGGTGGCCCCAGCATTTT. Protein product: CATGWPQHF.

The CDR3 nucleotides read TGTGCCAGCAGCCCCTCTAGCGGGGGGGCCCGCGAGCAGTACTTC. Translation gives CASSPSSGGAREQYF. V usage is TRBV4-2 and J usage is TRBJ2-7, with 12 bases lining up with TRBD2. V gave up 4 bases and J gave up 6 bases; unmatched junction bases: 7. Germline CDR1 is LGHNA and CDR2 is YNFKEQ. The CDR3 loop spans 15 amino acids.

V and J are TRBV11-2 and TRBJ1-6, with D maybe TRBD1 (5 bases). CDR1 is SGHAT, CDR2 FQNNGV, per germline. This CDR3 contains 15 residues. The V gene lost 5 bases and the J gene lost 4 bases, with 12 bases spanning the gap. CDR3 in DNA: TGTGCCAGCAGCCTACAGGATTATTATAATTCACCCCTCCACTTT. Residues: CASSLQDYYNSPLHF.

The chain employs TRBV5-5 and TRBJ2-7, with D possibly TRBD1 on 5 matching bases. The germline V and J ends were trimmed by 0 bases and 5 bases, with 18 bases remaining between them. The CDR3 sequence is 16 residues long. Germline loops: CDR1 SGHKS, CDR2 YYEKEE (reference sequence). DNA of the CDR3: TGTGCCAGCAGCTTGGGTTGGGGCAAAGGGTCCCACGAGCAGTACTTC. Translated, it gives CASSLGWGKGSHEQYF.

This clone was picked up one time. The chain has TRBV24-1 and TRBJ1-4, with TRBD1 matching 9 bases. This CDR3 has 17 residues. Germline loops: CDR1 KGHDR, CDR2 SFDVKD. V shed 3 bases and J 2 bases; nucleotides not matched to a gene: 6. DNA of the CDR3: TGTGCCACCAGTGATGGGGGGACAGGGTATACTAATGAAAAACTGTTTTTT. It translates to CATSDGGTGYTNEKLFF.

The V and J genes are TRBV3-1 (or the pseudogene TRBV3-2) and TRBJ2-5; perhaps TRBD1 as D (5 bases). CDR3 length equals 11 residues. Germline V gives CDR1 LGHDT, CDR2 YNNKEL (reference sequence). The V and J ends lost 6 bases and 5 bases respectively, with 7 bases between them. This CDR3 reads CASRQGETQYF. The CDR3 nucleotides are TGTGCCAGCAGGCAGGGTGAGACCCAGTACTTC.

The gene calls are TRBV7-2 and TRBJ1-1; D may be TRBD1 (5 bases). CDR3 size: 16 residues. Germline V gives CDR1 SGHTA, CDR2 FQGNSA. V lost 5 bases and J 3 bases, leaving 19 bases between the germline ends. CDR3 loop: CASSQQGVNADTEAFF. Here the CDR3 DNA reads TGTGCCAGCAGCCAGCAGGGTGTCAACGCGGACACTGAAGCTTTCTTT. The variable domain in full, completed from reference TRBV7-2 and TRBJ1-1, reads GAGVSQSPSNKVTEKGKDVELRCDPISGHTALYWYRQSLGQGLEFLIYFQGNSAPDKSGLPSDRFSAERTGGSVSTLTIQRTQQEDSAVYLCASSQQGVNADTEAFFGQGTRLTVV.

This clone showed up just a few times. The chain recombines TRBV3-1 (or the pseudogene TRBV3-2) with TRBJ2-1, with D maybe TRBD1 (6 bases). The CDR3 sequence is 15 residues long. The V end was cut by 3 bases, the J end by 4 bases, with 13 bases between. Germline CDR1 reads LGHDT; CDR2 reads YNNKEL (reference sequence). The CDR3 loop reads CASSQVQGFYNEQFF. Written as DNA, the CDR3 is TGTGCCAGCAGCCAGGTCCAGGGGTTTTACAATGAGCAGTTCTTC.

The sample holds a few counts of this clone. This sequence joins TRBV12-2 and TRBJ2-7; the DNA was not compared with TRBD2, the D call given in the table. TRBV12-2 is described as a pseudogene. The CDR3 length is 12 residues. CDR3 loop: CASRFFRREQYF. The DNA of the CDR3 is TGTGCAAGTCGCTTCTTTCGGAGGGAGCAGTACTTC.